These 16 T cell receptor beta chains came from one sample sequenced in a study of CD8 T cells in Susac syndrome. The authors reverse transcribed roughly 0.5 to 1 ug RNA with random hexamers. Via MiXCR, TCRdb re-called the immunoSEQ multiplex PCR reads, giving one row per CDR3 protein. The data show around 80,000 distinct CDR3 sequences, 90% to 95% seen once. Input material: CD8+ T cells from PBMCs. Source of these receptors: a human donor with multiple sclerosis.

The J gene is TRBJ2-1, the V gene TRBV4-1; 8 bases fit TRBD1. The CDR3 totals 14 residues. Germline V CDR1 and CDR2: MGHRA, YSYEKL. V gave up 3 bases and J gave up 9 bases; unmatched junction bases: 7. CDR3 sequence reads: CASSHGQGLAEQFF. CDR3 nucleotide sequence: TGCGCCAGCAGCCACGGACAGGGATTGGCTGAGCAGTTCTTC.

This chain uses TRBV27 with TRBJ2-4, with D perhaps matching TRBD2 (5 bases). The germline V gene has CDR1 MNHEY and CDR2 SMNVEV (reference sequence). The CDR3 length is 14 residues. V lost 2 bases, J lost 4 bases, and 9 bases lay in between. Here the CDR3 reads CASSLRGGKNIQYF. The CDR3 bases are TGTGCCAGCAGTTTACGTGGCGGGAAAAACATTCAGTACTTC.

The chain couples TRBV20-1 to TRBJ2-7, with no clear D. Between the trimmed V and J ends, which lost 2 bases and 3 bases, there was a span of 8 bases. The CDR3 is 12 residues long. The germline CDR1 and CDR2 sequences are DFQATT and SNEGSKA (reference sequence). This chain's CDR3 is CSARNSHYEQYF. The CDR3 DNA sequence: TGCAGTGCTAGAAACAGTCACTACGAGCAGTACTTC.

The chain is built from TRBV11-2 and TRBJ2-1; 8 bases line up with TRBD1. V shed 5 bases and J 9 bases; nucleotides not matched to a gene: 6. The CDR3 extends over 13 amino acids. In germline, CDR1 is SGHAT, CDR2 FQNNGV. The CDR3 nucleotides read TGTGCCAGCAGCCCCCCAGGGGGCGGTGAGCAGTTCTTC. This codes for CASSPPGGGEQFF.

The chain employs TRBV5-6 and TRBJ1-1; the D is unclear. Trimming took off 0 bases at V and 3 bases at J, with 3 bases between the two ends. The CDR3 length is 12 residues. The germline CDR1 and CDR2 sequences are SGHDT and YYEEEE. This chain's CDR3 is CASSLGYTEAFF. The DNA for the CDR3 is TGTGCCAGCAGCTTGGGCTACACTGAAGCTTTCTTT. The full variable domain, with the rest looked up from reference TRBV5-6 and TRBJ1-1, is DAGVTQSPTHLIKTRGQQVTLRCSPKSGHDTVSWYQQALGQGPQFIFQYYEEEERQRGNFPDRFSGHQFPNYSSELNVNALLLGDSALYLCASSLGYTEAFFGQGTRLTVV.

The V gene is TRBV30, the J gene TRBJ1-4, with 7 bases that match TRBD1. Germline CDR1 and CDR2: GTSNPN and SVGIG (reference sequence). V shed 3 bases and J 7 bases; nucleotides not matched to a gene: 8. The CDR3 is 14 residues long. The CDR3 nucleotides read TGTGCCTGGAGGCCAGGGGGGATAGGTGAAAAACTGTTTTTT. This sequence encodes CAWRPGGIGEKLFF.

The chain couples TRBV2 to TRBJ1-1, with TRBD1 as a possible D gene (6 bases). The CDR3 covers 15 residues. V was cut by 6 bases and J by 6 bases, with 20 bases left in between. The germline V gene encodes CDR1 SNHLY and CDR2 FYNNEI. The CDR3 DNA reads as TGTGCCAGCAGCCTAGGAGAACAGGGAGTTGCTGAAGCTTTCTTT. This encodes CASSLGEQGVAEAFF.

The rearrangement uses TRBV4-3 and TRBJ2-1; D is perhaps TRBD2 (5 bases). CDR3 size: 14 residues. Germline V gene data show CDR1 as LGHNA and CDR2 as YSLEER. Trimming stripped 0 bases from V and 9 bases from J, with 12 bases between. The CDR3 nucleotides read TGCGCCAGCAGCCAAGATGAGGGTACCCTTGAGCAGTTCTTC. Its translation is CASSQDEGTLEQFF.

The gene calls are TRBV9 and TRBJ2-2, with unresolved D. V was clipped by 1 base and J by 3 bases, with 13 bases between them. CDR3 length: 16 residues. Germline lookup yields CDR1 SGDLS and CDR2 YYNGEE. The CDR3 region has the DNA TGTGCCAGCAGCGTACAAACAAGTGGTGACACCGGGGAGCTGTTTTTT. Protein sequence: CASSVQTSGDTGELFF.

The V and J genes are TRBV6-2 or TRBV6-3 and TRBJ2-1; TRBD2 agrees at 12 bases. J lost 6 bases, V lost 5 bases, and 5 bases had no gene match. The CDR3 is made up of 15 amino acids. CDR1 is MNHEY, CDR2 SVGEGT, per germline. The CDR3 is CASSRLAGEGNEQFF. CDR3 nucleotide sequence: TGTGCCAGCAGTCGACTAGCGGGAGAAGGCAATGAGCAGTTCTTC.

The chain employs TRBV7-4 and TRBJ1-3; D uncertain. CDR1 and CDR2 from the germline V gene are SGHVT and SQSDAQ. The CDR3 length is 16 residues. V was clipped by 1 base and J by 0 bases, with 10 bases between them. The CDR3 DNA sequence: TGTGCCAGCAGCTTAGGATGGGCGGCCTCTGGAAACACCATATATTTT. Translating it yields CASSLGWAASGNTIYF.

V usage is TRBV6-1 and J usage is TRBJ1-6, with D perhaps matching TRBD1 (6 bases). The CDR3 consists of 15 residues. V lost 10 bases and J 10 bases, leaving 23 bases between the germline ends. Germline V gene data show CDR1 as MNHNS and CDR2 as SASEGT. The CDR3 is CANLSSDRNGSPLHF. CDR3 DNA sequence: TGTGCCAACTTAAGCTCGGACAGAAACGGGTCACCCCTCCACTTT.

The V and J genes are TRBV12-3 or TRBV12-4 and TRBJ1-1, with D tentatively TRBD1 (5 bases). Trimming shortened V by 1 base and J by 4 bases, and 7 bases separated the two germline ends. This CDR3 spans 13 amino acids. In nucleotides, the CDR3 is TGTGCCAGCAGTTTAGGGGGGGTCACTGAAGCTTTCTTT. Translated: CASSLGGVTEAFF.

The chain recombines TRBV6-5 with TRBJ1-1; D remains ambiguous. There are 14 residues in the CDR3. Trimming left V 5 bases short and J 1 base short, with 11 bases between. Germline-derived CDR1 and CDR2 are MNHEY and SVGAGI. CDR3 region: CASSTLQRNTEAFF. In DNA, the CDR3 is TGTGCCAGCAGTACCCTACAGAGGAACACTGAAGCTTTCTTT.

The rearrangement uses TRBV19 and TRBJ2-1, with 10 bases lining up with TRBD2. The V segment lost 7 bases and the J segment 8 bases; nucleotides outside the gene matches: 8. The CDR3 consists of 14 residues. CDR1 LNHDA and CDR2 SQIVND come from the germline V gene (reference sequence). The CDR3 protein is CASTPSGRGDEQFF. The CDR3 region has the DNA TGTGCCAGTACACCTAGCGGGAGAGGAGATGAGCAGTTCTTC.

This clonotype appeared a single time. The gene calls are TRBV6-2 or TRBV6-3 and TRBJ2-1; D is uncertain. Germline values: CDR1 MNHEY, CDR2 SVGEGT. Trimming pared 2 bases from V and 1 base from J, leaving 3 bases between. This CDR3 comprises 13 residues. The CDR3 is CASSYESYNEQFF. The CDR3 region has the DNA TGTGCCAGCAGTTACGAGTCCTACAATGAGCAGTTCTTC.